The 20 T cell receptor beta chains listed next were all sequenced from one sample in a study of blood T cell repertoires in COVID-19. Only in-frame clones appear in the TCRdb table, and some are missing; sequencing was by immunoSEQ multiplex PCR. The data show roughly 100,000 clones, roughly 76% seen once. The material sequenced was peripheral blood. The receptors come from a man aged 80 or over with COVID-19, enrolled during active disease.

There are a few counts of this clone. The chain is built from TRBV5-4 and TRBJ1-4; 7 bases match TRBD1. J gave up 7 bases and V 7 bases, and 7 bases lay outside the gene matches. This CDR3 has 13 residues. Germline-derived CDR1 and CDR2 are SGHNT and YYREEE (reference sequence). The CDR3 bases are TGTGCCAGCGGAACGCAGGGGGTTGAAAAACTGTTTTTT. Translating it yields CASGTQGVEKLFF.

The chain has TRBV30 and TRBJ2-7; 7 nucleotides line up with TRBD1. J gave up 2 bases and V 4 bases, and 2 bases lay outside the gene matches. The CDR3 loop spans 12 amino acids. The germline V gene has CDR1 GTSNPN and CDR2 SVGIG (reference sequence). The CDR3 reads CAWTRGTYEQYF. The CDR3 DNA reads TGTGCCTGGACCAGGGGGACCTACGAGCAGTACTTC. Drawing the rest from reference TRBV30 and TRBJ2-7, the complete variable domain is SQTIHQWPATLVQPVGSPLSLECTVEGTSNPNLYWYRQAAGRGLQLLFYSVGIGQISSEVPQNLSASRPQDRQFILSSKKLLLSDSGFYLCAWTRGTYEQYFGPGTRLTVT.

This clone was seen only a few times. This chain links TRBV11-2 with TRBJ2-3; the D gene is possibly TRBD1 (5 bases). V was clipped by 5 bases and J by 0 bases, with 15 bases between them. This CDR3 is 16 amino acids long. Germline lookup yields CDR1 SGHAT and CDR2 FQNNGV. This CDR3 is CASSQGANPSTDTQYF. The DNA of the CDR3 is TGTGCCAGCAGCCAAGGGGCTAACCCGAGCACAGATACGCAGTATTTT. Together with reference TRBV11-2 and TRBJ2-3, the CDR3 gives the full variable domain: EAGVAQSPRYKIIEKRQSVAFWCNPISGHATLYWYQQILGQGPKLLIQFQNNGVVDDSQLPKDRFSAERLKGVDSTLKIQPAKLEDSAVYLCASSQGANPSTDTQYFGPGTRLTVL.

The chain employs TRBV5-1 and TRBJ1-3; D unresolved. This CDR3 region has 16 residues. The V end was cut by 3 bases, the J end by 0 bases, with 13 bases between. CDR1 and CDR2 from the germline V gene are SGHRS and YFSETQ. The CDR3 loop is CASSSFVLSSGNTIYF. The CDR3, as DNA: TGCGCCAGCAGCTCATTCGTTCTTAGCTCTGGAAACACCATATATTTT.

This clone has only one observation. CDR3 DNA sequence: TGTGCCAGCAGGAGGACAGGGTCGGAGCTGTTTTTT. As protein: CASRRTGSELFF. The V and J genes are TRBV6-5 and TRBJ2-2, with TRBD1 identical over 8 bases. V was pared by 6 bases and J by 10 bases, with 4 bases of the junction left unmatched. The germline CDR1 and CDR2 sequences are MNHEY and SVGAGI. This CDR3 is 12 amino acids long.

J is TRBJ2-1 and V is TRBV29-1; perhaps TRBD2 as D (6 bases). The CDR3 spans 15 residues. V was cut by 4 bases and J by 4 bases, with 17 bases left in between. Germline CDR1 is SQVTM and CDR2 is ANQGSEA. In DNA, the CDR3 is TGCAGCGTTGGCGGAGGGACTTTTACTTACAATGAGCAGTTCTTC. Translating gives CSVGGGTFTYNEQFF.

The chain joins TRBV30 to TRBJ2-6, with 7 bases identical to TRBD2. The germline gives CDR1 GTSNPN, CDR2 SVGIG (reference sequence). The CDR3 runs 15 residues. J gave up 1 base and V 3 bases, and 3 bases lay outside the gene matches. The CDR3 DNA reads TGTGCCTGGAGGGGAGGGAGGTCTGGGGCCAACGTCCTGACTTTC. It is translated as CAWRGGRSGANVLTF.

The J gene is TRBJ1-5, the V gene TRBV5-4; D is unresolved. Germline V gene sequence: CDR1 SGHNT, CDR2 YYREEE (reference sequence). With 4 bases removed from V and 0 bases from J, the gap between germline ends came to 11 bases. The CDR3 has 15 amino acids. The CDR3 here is CASSAGYDSNQPQHF. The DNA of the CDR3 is TGTGCCAGCAGCGCGGGGTACGATAGCAATCAGCCCCAGCATTTT.

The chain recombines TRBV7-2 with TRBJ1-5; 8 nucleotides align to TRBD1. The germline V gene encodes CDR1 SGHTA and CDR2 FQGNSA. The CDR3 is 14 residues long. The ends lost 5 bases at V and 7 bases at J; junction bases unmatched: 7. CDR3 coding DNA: TGTGCCAGCAGCCCTGGACAGGGAAACCAGCCCCAGCATTTT. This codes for CASSPGQGNQPQHF.

The CDR3 coding sequence is TGTGCCAGCAGTTTTCGCTTAACCGCGGCCTACGAGCAGTACTTC. It specifies CASSFRLTAAYEQYF. This chain uses TRBV6-2 or TRBV6-3 with TRBJ2-7; no reliable D call. The ends were cut back, 4 bases at V and 2 bases at J, with 15 bases in the middle. The CDR3 has 15 residues. Germline CDR1 MNHEY, CDR2 SVGEGT.

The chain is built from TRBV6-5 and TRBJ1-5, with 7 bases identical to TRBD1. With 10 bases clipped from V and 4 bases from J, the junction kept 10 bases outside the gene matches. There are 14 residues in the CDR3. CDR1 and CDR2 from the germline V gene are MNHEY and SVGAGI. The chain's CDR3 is CATVGTAFNQPQHF. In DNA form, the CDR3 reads TGTGCCACCGTCGGGACAGCCTTTAATCAGCCCCAGCATTTT.

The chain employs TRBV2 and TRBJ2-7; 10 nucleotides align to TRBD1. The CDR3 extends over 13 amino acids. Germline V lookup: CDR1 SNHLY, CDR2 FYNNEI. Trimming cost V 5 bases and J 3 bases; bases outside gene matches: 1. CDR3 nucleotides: TGTGCCAGCAGTTGGGACAGGGGCTACGAGCAGTACTTC. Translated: CASSWDRGYEQYF.

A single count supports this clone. The DNA of the CDR3 is TGCAGCGTTGGGCTAGCGGGGTCTGTAGAGACCCAGTACTTC. Protein: CSVGLAGSVETQYF. The chain uses TRBV29-1 and TRBJ2-5; the match to TRBD2 covers 9 bases. CDR1 SQVTM and CDR2 ANQGSEA come from the germline V gene. Losses at the gene ends were 4 bases for V and 4 bases for J; bases not matched to a gene: 7. The CDR3 is 14 residues long.

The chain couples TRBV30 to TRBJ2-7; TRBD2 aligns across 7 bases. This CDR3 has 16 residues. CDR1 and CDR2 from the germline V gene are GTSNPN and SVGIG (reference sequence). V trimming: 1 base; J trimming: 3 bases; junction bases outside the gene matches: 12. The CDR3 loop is CAWSAGLGLVGYEQYF. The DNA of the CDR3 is TGTGCCTGGAGTGCGGGCCTCGGACTAGTAGGCTACGAGCAGTACTTC.

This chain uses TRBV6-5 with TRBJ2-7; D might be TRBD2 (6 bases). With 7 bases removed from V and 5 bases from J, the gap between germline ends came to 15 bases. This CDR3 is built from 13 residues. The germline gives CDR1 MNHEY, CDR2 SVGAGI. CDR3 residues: CASIWSTGDEQYF. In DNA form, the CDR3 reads TGTGCCAGCATTTGGTCGACGGGGGACGAGCAGTACTTC.

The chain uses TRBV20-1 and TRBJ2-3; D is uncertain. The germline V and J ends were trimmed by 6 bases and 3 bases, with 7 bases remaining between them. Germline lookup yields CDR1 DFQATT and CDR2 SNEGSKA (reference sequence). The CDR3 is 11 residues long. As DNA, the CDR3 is TGCAGTGCGTTAGCTACAGATACGCAGTATTTT. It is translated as CSALATDTQYF.

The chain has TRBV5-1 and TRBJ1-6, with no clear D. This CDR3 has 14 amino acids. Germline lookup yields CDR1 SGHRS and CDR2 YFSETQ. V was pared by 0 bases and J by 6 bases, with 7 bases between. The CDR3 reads CASSLAGANSPLHF. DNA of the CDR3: TGCGCCAGCAGCTTGGCAGGCGCTAATTCACCCCTCCACTTT.

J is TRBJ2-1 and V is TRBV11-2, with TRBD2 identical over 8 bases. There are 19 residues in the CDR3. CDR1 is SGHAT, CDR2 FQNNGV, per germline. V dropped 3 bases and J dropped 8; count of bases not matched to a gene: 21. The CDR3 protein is CASSLDRGGFGPLADEQFF. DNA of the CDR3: TGTGCCAGCAGCTTGGATCGGGGGGGCTTCGGCCCCCTTGCGGATGAGCAGTTCTTC.

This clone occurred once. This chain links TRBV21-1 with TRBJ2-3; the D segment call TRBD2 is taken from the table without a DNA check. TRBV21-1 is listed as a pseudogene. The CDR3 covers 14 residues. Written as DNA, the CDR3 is TGTGCCAGCAATCTAGACGTTGAGGCGGATACGCAGTATTTT. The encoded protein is CASNLDVEADTQYF.

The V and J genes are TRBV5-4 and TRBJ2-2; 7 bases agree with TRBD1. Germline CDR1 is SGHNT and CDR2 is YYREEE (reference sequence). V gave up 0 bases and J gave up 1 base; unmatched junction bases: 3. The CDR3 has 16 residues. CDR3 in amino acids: CASSLGQGRNTGELFF. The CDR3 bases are TGTGCCAGCAGCTTGGGACAGGGAAGGAACACCGGGGAGCTGTTTTTT.